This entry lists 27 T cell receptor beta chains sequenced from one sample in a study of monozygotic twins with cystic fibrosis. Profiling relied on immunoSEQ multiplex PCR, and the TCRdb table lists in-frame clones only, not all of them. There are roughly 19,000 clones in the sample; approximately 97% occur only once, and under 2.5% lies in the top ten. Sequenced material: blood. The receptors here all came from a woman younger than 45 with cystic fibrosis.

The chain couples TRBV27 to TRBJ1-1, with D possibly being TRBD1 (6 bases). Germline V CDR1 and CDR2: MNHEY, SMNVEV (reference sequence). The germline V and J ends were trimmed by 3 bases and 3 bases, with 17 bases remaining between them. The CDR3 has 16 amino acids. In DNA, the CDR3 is TGTGCCAGCAGTTTGGGTACGGGGGGGCTGGACACTGAAGCTTTCTTT. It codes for CASSLGTGGLDTEAFF.

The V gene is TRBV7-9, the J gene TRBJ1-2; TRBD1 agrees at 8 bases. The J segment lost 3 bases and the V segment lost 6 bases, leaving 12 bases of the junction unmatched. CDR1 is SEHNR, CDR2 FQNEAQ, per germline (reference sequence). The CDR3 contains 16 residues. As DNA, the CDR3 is TGTGCCAGCAGAAGGGACAGGTCGGCTACGGACTATGGCTACACCTTC. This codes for CASRRDRSATDYGYTF.

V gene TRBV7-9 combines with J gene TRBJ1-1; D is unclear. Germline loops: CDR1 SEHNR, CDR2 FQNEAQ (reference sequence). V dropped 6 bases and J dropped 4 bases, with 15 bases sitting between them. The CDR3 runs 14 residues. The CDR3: CASSSPSVGTEAFF. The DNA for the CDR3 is TGTGCCAGCAGTTCCCCTTCCGTTGGCACTGAAGCTTTCTTT.

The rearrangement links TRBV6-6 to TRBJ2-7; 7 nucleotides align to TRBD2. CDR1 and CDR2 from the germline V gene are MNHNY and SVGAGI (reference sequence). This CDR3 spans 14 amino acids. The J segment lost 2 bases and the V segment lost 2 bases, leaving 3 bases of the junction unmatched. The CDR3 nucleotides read TGTGCCAGCAGTTACCTCGCGGGGGCCTACGAGCAGTACTTC. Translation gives CASSYLAGAYEQYF.

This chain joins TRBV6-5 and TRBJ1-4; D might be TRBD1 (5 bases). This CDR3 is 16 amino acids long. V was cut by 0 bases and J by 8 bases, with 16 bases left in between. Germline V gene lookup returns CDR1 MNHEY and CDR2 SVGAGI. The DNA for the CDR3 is TGTGCCAGCAGTTACTCGAGGGACCCTCAGACAGAAAAACTGTTTTTT. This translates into CASSYSRDPQTEKLFF.

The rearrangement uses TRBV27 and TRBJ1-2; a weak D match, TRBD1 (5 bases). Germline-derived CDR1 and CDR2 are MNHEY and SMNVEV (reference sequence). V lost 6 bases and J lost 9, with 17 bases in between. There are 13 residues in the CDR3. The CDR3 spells CASSNTKRGSYTF. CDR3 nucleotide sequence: TGTGCCAGCAGCAATACAAAAAGGGGAAGCTACACCTTC.

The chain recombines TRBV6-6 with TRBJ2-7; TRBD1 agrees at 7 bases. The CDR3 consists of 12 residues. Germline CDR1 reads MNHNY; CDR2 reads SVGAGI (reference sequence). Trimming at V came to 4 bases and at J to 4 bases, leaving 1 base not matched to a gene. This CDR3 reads CASSSQGYEQYF. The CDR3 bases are TGTGCCAGCAGTTCACAGGGGTACGAGCAGTACTTC.

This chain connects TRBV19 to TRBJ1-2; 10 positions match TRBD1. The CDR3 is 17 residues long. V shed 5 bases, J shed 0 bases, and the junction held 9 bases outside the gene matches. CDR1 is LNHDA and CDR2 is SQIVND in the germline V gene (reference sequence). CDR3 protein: CASSSRDRGPSNYGYTF. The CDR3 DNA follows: TGTGCCAGTAGTTCCCGGGACAGGGGCCCTTCTAACTATGGCTACACCTTC. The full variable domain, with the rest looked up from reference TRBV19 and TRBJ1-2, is DGGITQSPKYLFRKEGQNVTLSCEQNLNHDAMYWYRQDPGQGLRLIYYSQIVNDFQKGDIAEGYSVSREKKESFPLTVTSAQKNPTAFYLCASSSRDRGPSNYGYTFGSGTRLTVV.

CDR3 sequence reads: CASSGWVGDEQYF. Here the CDR3 DNA reads TGTGCCAGCTCCGGGTGGGTCGGGGACGAGCAGTACTTC. This chain connects TRBV18 to TRBJ2-7; D possibly corresponds to TRBD2 (5 bases). Trimming removed 6 bases from V and 5 bases from J, with 14 bases in between. Germline CDR1 reads KGHSH; CDR2 reads LQKENI. The CDR3 runs to 13 residues.

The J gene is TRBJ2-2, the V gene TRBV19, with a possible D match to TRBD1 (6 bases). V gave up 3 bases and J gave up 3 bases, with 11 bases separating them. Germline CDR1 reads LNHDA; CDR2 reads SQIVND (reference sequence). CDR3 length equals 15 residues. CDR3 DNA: TGTGCCAGTAGTATTATGGGACAATACACCGGGGAGCTGTTTTTT. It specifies CASSIMGQYTGELFF.

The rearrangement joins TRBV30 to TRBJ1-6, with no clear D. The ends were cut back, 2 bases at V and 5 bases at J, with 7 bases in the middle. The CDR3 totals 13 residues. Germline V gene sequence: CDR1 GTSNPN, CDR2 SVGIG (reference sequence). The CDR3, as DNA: TGTGCCTGGAGTAACATCAATAATTCACCCCTCCACTTT. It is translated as CAWSNINNSPLHF.

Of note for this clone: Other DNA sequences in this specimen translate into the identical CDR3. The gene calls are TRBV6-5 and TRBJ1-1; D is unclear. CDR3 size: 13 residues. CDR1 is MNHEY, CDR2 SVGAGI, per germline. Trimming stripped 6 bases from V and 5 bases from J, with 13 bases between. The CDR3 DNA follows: TGTGCCAGCAGCACCACGACCGGGACTGAAGCTTTCTTT. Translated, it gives CASSTTTGTEAFF.

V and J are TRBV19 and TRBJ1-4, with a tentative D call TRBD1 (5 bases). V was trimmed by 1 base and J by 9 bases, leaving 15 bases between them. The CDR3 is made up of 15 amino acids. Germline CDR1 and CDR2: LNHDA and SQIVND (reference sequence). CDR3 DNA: TGTGCCAGTAGTATAGGGGAAGGGGCCCCGAAAAAACTGTTTTTT. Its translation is CASSIGEGAPKKLFF.

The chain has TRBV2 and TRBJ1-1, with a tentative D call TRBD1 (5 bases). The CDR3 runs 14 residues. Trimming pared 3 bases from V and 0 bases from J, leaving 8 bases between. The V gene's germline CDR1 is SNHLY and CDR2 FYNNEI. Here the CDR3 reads CASSDQGLNTEAFF. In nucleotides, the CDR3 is TGTGCCAGCAGTGACCAGGGCTTGAACACTGAAGCTTTCTTT.

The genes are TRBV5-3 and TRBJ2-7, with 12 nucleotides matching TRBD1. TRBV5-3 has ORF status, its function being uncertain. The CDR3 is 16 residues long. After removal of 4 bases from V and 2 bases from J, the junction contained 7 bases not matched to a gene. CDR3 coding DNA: TGTGCCAGAAGCCGGGACAGGGGGCTTATCCCCTACGAGCAGTACTTC. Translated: CARSRDRGLIPYEQYF.

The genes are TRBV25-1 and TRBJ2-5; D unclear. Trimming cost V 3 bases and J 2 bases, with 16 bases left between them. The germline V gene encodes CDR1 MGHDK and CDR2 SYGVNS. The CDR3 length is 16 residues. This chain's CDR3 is CASSDLGTLGQETQYF. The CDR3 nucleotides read TGTGCCAGCAGTGACTTAGGAACATTGGGGCAAGAGACCCAGTACTTC.

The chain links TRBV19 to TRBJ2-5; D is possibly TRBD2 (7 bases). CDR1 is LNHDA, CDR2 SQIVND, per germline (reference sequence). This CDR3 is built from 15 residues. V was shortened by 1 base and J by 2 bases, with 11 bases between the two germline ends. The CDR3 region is CASSIARGGQETQYF. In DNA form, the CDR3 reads TGTGCCAGTAGTATAGCGAGGGGGGGACAAGAGACCCAGTACTTC.

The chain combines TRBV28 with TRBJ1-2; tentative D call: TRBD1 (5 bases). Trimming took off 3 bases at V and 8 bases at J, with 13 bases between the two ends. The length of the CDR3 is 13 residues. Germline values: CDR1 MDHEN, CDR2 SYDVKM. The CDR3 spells CASSFQGAQGYTF. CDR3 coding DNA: TGTGCCAGCAGTTTTCAAGGGGCGCAGGGCTACACCTTC.

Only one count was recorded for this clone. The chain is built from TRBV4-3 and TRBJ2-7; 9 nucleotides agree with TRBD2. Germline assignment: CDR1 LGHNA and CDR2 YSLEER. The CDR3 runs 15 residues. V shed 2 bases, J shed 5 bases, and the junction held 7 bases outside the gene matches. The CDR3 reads CASSQKIAGADEQYF. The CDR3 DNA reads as TGCGCCAGCAGCCAAAAAATAGCGGGGGCCGACGAGCAGTACTTC.

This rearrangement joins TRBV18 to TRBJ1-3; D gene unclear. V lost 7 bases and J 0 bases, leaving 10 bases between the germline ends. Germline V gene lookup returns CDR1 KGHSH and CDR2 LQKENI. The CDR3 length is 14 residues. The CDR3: CASCQDVSGNTIYF. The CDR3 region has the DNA TGTGCCAGCTGTCAGGATGTCTCTGGAAACACCATATATTTT.

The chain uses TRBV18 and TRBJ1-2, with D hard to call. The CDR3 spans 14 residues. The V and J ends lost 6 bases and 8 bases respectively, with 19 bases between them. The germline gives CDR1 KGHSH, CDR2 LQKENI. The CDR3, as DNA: TGTGCCAGCTCCCCAATTCAGAGGCTAGAGGGCTACACCTTC. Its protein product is CASSPIQRLEGYTF.

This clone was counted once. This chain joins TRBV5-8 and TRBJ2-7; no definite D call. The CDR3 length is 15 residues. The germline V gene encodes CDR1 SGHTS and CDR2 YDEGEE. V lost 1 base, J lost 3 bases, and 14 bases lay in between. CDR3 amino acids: CASSLPSWHNYEQYF. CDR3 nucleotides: TGTGCCAGCAGCTTGCCAAGCTGGCATAACTACGAGCAGTACTTC.

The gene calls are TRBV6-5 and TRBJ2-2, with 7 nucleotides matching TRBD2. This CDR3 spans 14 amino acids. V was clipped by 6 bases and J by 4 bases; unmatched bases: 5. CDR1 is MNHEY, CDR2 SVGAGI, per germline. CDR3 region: CASSAAGLTGELFF. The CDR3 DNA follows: TGTGCCAGCAGCGCAGCGGGACTCACCGGGGAGCTGTTTTTT.

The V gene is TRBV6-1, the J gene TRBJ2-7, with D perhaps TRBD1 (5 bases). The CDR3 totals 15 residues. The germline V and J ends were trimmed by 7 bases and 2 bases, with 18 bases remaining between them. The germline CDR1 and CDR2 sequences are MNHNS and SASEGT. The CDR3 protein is CASIPRSWGTYEQYF. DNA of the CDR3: TGTGCCAGCATCCCCCGTTCTTGGGGCACCTACGAGCAGTACTTC.

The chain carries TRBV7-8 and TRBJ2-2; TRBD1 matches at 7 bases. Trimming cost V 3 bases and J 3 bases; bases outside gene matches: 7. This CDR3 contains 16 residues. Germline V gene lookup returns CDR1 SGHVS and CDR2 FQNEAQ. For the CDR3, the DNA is TGTGCCAGCAGCTTCCACCGACAGGGCGACACCGGGGAGCTGTTTTTT. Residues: CASSFHRQGDTGELFF.

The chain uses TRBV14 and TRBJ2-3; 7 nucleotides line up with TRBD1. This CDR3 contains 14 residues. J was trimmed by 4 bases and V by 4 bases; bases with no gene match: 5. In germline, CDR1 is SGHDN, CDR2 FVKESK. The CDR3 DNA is TGTGCCAGCAGCCGAGGGGGCGCCCCAGATACGCAGTATTTT. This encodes CASSRGGAPDTQYF.

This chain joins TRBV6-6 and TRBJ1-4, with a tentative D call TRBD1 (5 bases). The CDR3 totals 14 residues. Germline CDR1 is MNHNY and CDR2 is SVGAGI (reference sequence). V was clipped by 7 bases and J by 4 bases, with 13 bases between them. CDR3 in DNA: TGTGCCAGCACCCTCGGGGGTTATAATGAAAAACTGTTTTTT. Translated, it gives CASTLGGYNEKLFF.